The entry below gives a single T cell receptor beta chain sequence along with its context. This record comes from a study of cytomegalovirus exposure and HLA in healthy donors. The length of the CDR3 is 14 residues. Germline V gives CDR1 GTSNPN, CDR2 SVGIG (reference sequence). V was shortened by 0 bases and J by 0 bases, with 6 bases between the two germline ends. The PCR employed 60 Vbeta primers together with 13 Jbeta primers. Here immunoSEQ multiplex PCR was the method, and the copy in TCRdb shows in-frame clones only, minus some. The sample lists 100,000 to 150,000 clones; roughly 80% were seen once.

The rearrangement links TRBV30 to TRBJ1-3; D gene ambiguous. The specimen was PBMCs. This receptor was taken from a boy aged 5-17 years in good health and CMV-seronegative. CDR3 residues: CAWSVDYSGNTIYF. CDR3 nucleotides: TGTGCCTGGAGTGTTGACTACTCTGGAAACACCATATATTTT.